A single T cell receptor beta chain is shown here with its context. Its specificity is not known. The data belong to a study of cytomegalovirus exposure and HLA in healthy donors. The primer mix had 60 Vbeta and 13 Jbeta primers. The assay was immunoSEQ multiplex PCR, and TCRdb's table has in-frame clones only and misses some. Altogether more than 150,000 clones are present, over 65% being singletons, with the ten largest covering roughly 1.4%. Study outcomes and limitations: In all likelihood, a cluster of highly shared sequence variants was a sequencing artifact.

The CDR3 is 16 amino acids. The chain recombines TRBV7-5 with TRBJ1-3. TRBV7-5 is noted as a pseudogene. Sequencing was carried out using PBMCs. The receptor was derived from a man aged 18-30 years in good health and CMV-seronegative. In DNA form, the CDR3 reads TGTGCCAGAAGCTTAGGGAGGGAGGGATTTGGAAACACCATATATTTT. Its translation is CARSLGREGFGNTIYF.